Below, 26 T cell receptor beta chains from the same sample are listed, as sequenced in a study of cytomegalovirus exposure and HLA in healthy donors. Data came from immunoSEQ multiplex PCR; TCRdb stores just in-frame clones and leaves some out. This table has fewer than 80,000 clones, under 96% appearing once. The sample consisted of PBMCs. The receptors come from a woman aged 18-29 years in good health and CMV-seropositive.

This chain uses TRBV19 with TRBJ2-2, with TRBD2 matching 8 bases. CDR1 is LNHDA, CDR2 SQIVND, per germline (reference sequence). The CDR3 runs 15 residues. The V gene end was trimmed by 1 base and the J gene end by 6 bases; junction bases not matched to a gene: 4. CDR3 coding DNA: TGTGCCAGTAGTATAGTAAGGGGACTAGCCGGGGAGCTGTTTTTT. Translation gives CASSIVRGLAGELFF.

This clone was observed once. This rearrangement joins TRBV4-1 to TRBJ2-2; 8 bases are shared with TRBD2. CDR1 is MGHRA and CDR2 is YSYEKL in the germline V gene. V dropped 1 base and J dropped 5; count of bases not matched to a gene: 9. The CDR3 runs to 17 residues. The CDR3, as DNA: TGCGCCAGCAGCCAAGCGGACATGGGACTAGTTACCGGGGAGCTGTTTTTT. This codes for CASSQADMGLVTGELFF.

CDR3 protein: CASSGRGRTEAFF. CDR3 coding DNA: TGTGCCAGTAGTGGCAGGGGTCGAACTGAAGCTTTCTTT. The chain combines TRBV19 with TRBJ1-1, with a weak D call TRBD1 (6 bases). Between the trimmed V and J ends, which lost 5 bases and 5 bases, there was a span of 12 bases. The CDR3 is 13 amino acids. Germline lookup yields CDR1 LNHDA and CDR2 SQIVND (reference sequence). The full variable domain, in which reference TRBV19 and TRBJ1-1 provide the parts outside the CDR3, is DGGITQSPKYLFRKEGQNVTLSCEQNLNHDAMYWYRQDPGQGLRLIYYSQIVNDFQKGDIAEGYSVSREKKESFPLTVTSAQKNPTAFYLCASSGRGRTEAFFGQGTRLTVV.

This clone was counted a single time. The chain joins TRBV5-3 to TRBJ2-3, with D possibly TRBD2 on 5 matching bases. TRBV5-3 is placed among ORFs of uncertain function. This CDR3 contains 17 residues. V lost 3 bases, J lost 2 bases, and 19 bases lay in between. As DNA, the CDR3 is TGTGCCAGAAGCTCTGTACCGGGCCCCCGGGACACAGATACGCAGTATTTT. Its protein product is CARSSVPGPRDTDTQYF.

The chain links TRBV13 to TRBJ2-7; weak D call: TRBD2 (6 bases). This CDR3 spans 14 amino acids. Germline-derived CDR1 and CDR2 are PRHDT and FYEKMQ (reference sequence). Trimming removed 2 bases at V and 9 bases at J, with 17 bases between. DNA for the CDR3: TGTGCCAGCAGCTTAACACTAGCCCCGGGTGCGCAGTACTTC. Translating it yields CASSLTLAPGAQYF.

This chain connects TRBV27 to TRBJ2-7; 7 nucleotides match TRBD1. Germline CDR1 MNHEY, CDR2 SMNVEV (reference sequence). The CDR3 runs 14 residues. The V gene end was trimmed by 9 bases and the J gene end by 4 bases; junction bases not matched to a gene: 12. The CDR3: CASKYIRDSYEQYF. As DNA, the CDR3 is TGTGCCAGTAAATACATCCGGGACAGTTACGAGCAGTACTTC.

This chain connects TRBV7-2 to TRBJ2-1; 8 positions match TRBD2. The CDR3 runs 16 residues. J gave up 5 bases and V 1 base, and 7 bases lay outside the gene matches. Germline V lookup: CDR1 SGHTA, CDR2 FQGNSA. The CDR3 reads CASSLEQSGGNNEQFF. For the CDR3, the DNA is TGTGCCAGCAGCTTAGAACAGAGCGGGGGAAACAATGAGCAGTTCTTC.

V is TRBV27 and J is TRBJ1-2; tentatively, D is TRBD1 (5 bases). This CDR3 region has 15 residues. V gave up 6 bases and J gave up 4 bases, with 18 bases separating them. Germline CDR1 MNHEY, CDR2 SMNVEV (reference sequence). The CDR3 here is CASRVWRDVSYGYTF. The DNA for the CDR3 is TGTGCCAGCAGAGTTTGGAGGGACGTGAGCTATGGCTACACCTTC.

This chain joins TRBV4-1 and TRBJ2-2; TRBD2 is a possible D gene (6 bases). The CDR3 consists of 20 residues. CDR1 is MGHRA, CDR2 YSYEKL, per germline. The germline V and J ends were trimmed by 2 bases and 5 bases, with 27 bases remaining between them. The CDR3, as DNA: TGCGCCAGCAGCCAAAGAATCGGACGGGAGCTTAGCGCCGGAACCGGGGAGCTGTTTTTT. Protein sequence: CASSQRIGRELSAGTGELFF.

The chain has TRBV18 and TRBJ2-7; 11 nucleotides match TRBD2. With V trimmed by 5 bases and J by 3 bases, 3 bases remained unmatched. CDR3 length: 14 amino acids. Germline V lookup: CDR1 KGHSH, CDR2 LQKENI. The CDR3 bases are TGTGCCAGCTCAGCAGGGACTAGCGGCTACGAGCAGTACTTC. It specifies CASSAGTSGYEQYF.

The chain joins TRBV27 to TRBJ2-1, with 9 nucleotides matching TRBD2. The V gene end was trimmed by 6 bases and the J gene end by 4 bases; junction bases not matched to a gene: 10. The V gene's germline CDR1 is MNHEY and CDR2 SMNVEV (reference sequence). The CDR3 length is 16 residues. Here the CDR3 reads CASRRSSGVGYNEQFF. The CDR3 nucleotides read TGTGCCAGCAGGCGTTCTAGCGGGGTGGGGTACAATGAGCAGTTCTTC.

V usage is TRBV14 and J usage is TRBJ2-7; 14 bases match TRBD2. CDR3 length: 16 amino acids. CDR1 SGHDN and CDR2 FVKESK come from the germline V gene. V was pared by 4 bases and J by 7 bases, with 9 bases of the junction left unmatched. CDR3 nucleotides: TGTGCCAGCAGCCCCCCGGGACTAGCGGGAGTTCTAGAGCAGTACTTC. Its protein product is CASSPPGLAGVLEQYF. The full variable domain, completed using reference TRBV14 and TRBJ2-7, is EAGVTQFPSHSVIEKGQTVTLRCDPISGHDNLYWYRRVMGKEIKFLLHFVKESKQDESGMPNNRFLAERTGGTYSTLKVQPAELEDSGVYFCASSPPGLAGVLEQYFGPGTRLTVT.

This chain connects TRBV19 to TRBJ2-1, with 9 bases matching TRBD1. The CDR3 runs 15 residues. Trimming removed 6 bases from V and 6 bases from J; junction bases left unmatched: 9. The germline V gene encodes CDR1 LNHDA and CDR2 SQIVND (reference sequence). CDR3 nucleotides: TGTGCCAGTAGCCGATTACCGGGACAGGGCAATGAGCAGTTCTTC. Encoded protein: CASSRLPGQGNEQFF.

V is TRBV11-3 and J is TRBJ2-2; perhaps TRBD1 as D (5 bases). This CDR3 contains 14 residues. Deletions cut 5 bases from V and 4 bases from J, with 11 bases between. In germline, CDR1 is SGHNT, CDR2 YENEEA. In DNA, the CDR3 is TGTGCCAGCAGCCCCTCAGGGCCCACCGGGGAGCTGTTTTTT. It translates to CASSPSGPTGELFF.

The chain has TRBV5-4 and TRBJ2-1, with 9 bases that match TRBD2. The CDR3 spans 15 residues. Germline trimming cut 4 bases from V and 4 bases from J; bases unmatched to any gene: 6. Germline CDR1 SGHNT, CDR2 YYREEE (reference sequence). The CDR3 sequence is CASSISGGTYNEQFF. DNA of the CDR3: TGTGCCAGCAGCATTAGCGGGGGAACTTACAATGAGCAGTTCTTC.

The CDR3 sequence: CASSLVGGSGNTGELFF. In DNA form, the CDR3 reads TGTGCCAGCAGCTTAGTTGGAGGGTCTGGCAACACCGGGGAGCTGTTTTTT. The chain has TRBV7-2 and TRBJ2-2; D may be TRBD2 (6 bases). Germline values: CDR1 SGHTA, CDR2 FQGNSA. The V gene lost 1 base and the J gene lost 2 bases, with 14 bases spanning the gap. This CDR3 is 17 amino acids long.

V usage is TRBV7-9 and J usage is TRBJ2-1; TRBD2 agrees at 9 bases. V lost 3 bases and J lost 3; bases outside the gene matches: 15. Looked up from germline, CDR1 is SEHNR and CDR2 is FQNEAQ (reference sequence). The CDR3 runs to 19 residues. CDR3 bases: TGTGCCAGCAGCTTCCCCCAGCAAGCGGGAGGCAAAATCTACAATGAGCAGTTCTTC. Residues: CASSFPQQAGGKIYNEQFF.

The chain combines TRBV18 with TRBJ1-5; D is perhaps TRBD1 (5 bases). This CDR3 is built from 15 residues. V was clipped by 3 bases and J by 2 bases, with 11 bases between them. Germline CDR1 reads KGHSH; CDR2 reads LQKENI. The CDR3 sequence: CASSPGRGRNQPQHF. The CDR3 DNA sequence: TGTGCCAGCTCACCTGGAAGGGGTCGCAATCAGCCCCAGCATTTT.

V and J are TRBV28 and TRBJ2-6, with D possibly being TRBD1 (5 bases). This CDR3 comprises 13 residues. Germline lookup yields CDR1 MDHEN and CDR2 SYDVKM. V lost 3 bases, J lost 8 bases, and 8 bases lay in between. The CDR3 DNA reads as TGTGCCAGCAGTTTGCAGGGCACCAACGTCCTGACTTTC. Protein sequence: CASSLQGTNVLTF.

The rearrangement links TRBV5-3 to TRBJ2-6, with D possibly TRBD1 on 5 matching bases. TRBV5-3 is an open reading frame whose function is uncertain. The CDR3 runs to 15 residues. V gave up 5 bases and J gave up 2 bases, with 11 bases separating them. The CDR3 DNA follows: TGTGCCAGAAGGGAAGGGGTTGCTGGGGCCAACGTCCTGACTTTC. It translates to CARREGVAGANVLTF.

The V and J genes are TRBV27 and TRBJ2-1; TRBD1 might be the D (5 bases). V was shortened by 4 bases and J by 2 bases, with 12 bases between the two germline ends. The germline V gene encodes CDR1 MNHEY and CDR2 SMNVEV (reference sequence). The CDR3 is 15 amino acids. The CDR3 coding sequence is TGTGCCAGCAGTTCACGAGAGACAGCCTACAATGAGCAGTTCTTC. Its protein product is CASSSRETAYNEQFF.

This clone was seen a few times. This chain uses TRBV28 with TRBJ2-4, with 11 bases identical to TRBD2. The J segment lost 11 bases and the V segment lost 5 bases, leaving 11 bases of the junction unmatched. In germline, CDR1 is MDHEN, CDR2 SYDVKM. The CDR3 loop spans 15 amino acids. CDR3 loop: CASSLVAGGPPLQYF. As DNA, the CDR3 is TGTGCCAGCAGTCTCGTAGCGGGAGGGCCACCTCTTCAGTACTTC.

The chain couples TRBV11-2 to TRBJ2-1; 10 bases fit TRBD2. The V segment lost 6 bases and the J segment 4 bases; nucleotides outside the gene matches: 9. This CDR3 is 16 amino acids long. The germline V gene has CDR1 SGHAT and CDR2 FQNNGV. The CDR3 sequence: CASRDPGLADYNEQFF. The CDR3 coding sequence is TGTGCCAGCAGAGACCCCGGACTAGCGGATTACAATGAGCAGTTCTTC.

CDR3 in amino acids: CASSRGPGQGSGGYTF. CDR3 DNA sequence: TGCGCCAGCAGCCGGGGACCGGGACAGGGGTCCGGTGGCTACACCTTC. The V and J genes are TRBV4-1 and TRBJ1-2; 10 positions agree with TRBD1. The V and J ends lost 4 bases and 7 bases, in that order; junction bases with no gene match: 12. The CDR3 has 16 amino acids. CDR1 and CDR2 from the germline V gene are MGHRA and YSYEKL.

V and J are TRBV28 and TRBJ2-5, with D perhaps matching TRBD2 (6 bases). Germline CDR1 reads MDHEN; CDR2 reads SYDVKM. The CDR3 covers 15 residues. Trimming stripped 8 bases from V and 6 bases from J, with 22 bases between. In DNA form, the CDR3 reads TGTGCCAGCGAAGCACCAGGAGGGGCGCAGAAGACCCAGTACTTC. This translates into CASEAPGGAQKTQYF.

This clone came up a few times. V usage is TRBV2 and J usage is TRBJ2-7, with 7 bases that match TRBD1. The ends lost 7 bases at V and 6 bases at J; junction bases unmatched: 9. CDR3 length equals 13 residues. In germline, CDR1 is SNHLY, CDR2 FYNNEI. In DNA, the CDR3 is TGTGCCAGCATCACCCCCGGGACAGTCGAGCAGTACTTC. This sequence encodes CASITPGTVEQYF.